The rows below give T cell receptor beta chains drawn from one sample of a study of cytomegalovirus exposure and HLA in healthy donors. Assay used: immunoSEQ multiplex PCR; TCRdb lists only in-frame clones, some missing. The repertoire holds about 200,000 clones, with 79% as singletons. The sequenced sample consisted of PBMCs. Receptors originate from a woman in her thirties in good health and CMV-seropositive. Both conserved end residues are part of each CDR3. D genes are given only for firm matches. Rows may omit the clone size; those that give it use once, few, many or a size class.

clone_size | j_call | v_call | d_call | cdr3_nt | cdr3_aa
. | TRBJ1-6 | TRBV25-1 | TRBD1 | TGTGCCAGCAGTGAACGGACAGGGGGTTTTGATTCACCCCTCCACTTT | CASSERTGGFDSPLHF
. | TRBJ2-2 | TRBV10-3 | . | TGTGCCATCAGTAGGGGGGGTAACACCGGGGAGCTGTTTTTT | CAISRGGNTGELFF
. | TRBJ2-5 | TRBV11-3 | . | TGTGCCAGCAGCTCCCCCCCACTAGAGGGAGAGACCCAGTACTTC | CASSSPPLEGETQYF
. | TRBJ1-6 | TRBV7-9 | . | TGTGCCAACAGCTTCCAGGACAGATATAATTCACCCCTCCACTTT | CANSFQDRYNSPLHF
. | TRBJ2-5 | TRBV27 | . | TGTGCCAGCAGTTCCGGGGAGACCCAGTACTTC | CASSSGETQYF
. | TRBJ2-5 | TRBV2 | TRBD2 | TGTGCCAGCCTGTACCCCCCACAGGGTTTCGAGACTAGCGGGGAAGAAGAGACCCAGTACTTC | CASLYPPQGFETSGEEETQYF
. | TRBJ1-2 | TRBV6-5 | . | TGTGCCAGCAGCCGCGGGACTCCTAACTATGGCTACACCTTC | CASSRGTPNYGYTF
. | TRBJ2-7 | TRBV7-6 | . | TGTGCCAGCAGCTTAGATGACACGGCGTTCTACGAGCAGTACTTC | CASSLDDTAFYEQYF
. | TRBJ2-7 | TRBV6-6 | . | TGTGCCAGCAGCCTTAGCGGAAAAGCCTACGAGCAGTACTTC | CASSLSGKAYEQYF
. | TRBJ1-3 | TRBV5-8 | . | TGTGCCAGCAGCTTCATCTTAACAGCTGGAAACACCATATATTTT | CASSFILTAGNTIYF
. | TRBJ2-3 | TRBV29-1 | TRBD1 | TGCAGCGACTTGAAAATCCTCTGGACAGGGGGCGTCGTCACAGATACGCAGTATTTT | CSDLKILWTGGVVTDTQYF
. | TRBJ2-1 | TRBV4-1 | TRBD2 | TGCGCCAGCAGCCAAGTACGGGGGGACTTGGGGAATGAGCAGTTCTTC | CASSQVRGDLGNEQFF
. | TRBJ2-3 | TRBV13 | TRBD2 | TGTGCCAGCAGCCCGATCGGGGGGGGCGCAGATACGCAGTATTTT | CASSPIGGGADTQYF
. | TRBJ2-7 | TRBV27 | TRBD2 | TGTGCCAGCAGTGTCGGGACTAGCGGATGGTACGAGCAGTACTTC | CASSVGTSGWYEQYF
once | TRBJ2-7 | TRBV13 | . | TGTGCCAGCAGCTCCCGATCCGGGACAAAAGGATACGAGCAGTACTTC | CASSSRSGTKGYEQYF
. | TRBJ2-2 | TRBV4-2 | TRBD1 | TGTGCCAGCAGCCAAGAGGGGACAGGGTACACCGGGGAGCTGTTTTTT | CASSQEGTGYTGELFF
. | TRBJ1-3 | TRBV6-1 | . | TGTGCCGTCCTAGCCCGGGCTTTTAACACCATATATTTT | CAVLARAFNTIYF
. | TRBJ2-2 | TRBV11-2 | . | TGTGCCAGCAGTCACAAGGGGGGGTCCCCGGGCACCGGGGAGCTGTTTTTT | CASSHKGGSPGTGELFF
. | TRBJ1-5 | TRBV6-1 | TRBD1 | TGTGCCAGCGCATTTTGGGACAGTAGCAATCAGCCCCAGCATTTT | CASAFWDSSNQPQHF
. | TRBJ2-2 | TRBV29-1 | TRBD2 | TGCAGCGGGCCTGCACTAGCGGGGAAATATTTCACCGGGGAGCTGTTTTTT | CSGPALAGKYFTGELFF
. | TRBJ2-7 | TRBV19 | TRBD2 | TGTGCCAGTAGTAACAGCGGGGGAACCTACGAGCAGTACTTC | CASSNSGGTYEQYF
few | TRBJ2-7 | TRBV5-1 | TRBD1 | TGCGCCAGCAGCTTGTTGACAGGGGGCTCCTACGAGCAGTACTTC | CASSLLTGGSYEQYF
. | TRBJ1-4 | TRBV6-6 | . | TGTGCCAGCAGGCCAATCGGGGCAACTAATGAAAAACTGTTTTTT | CASRPIGATNEKLFF
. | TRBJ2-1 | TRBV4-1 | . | TGCGCCAGCAGCCAAGAAGCTCATGAGCAGTTCTTC | CASSQEAHEQFF
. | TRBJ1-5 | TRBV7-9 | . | TGTGCCAGCAGCTTGGGCACCGATCAGCCCCAGCATTTT | CASSLGTDQPQHF
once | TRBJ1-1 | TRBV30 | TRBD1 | TGTGCCTGGAACCCCGAGGGACAGGAGGACACTGAAGCTTTCTTT | CAWNPEGQEDTEAFF
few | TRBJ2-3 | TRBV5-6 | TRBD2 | TGTGCCAGCAGCTTGGTACTAGCGGGAGCAACAGATACGCAGTATTTT | CASSLVLAGATDTQYF
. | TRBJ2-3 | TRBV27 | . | TGTGCCAGCAGTAGCGTTTTTTTCACAGATACGCAGTATTTT | CASSSVFFTDTQYF
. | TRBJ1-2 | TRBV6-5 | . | TGTGCCAGCAGTTTACAGGACAAAGGGGGCTACACCTTC | CASSLQDKGGYTF
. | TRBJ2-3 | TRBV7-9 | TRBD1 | TGTGCCAGCAGCTCGACCGGGACAGGGGGTGAGGCAGATACGCAGTATTTT | CASSSTGTGGEADTQYF
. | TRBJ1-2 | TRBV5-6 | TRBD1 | TGTGCCAGCAGCTTGGTAAGGGACAGGGGTTTCTATGGCTACACCTTC | CASSLVRDRGFYGYTF
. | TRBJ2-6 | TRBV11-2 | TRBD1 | TGTGCCAGCAGCTCGGACAGGGGGATTGGTGGGGCCAACGTCCTGACTTTC | CASSSDRGIGGANVLTF
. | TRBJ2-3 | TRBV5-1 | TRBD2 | TGCGCCAGCAGCCCTGGACTAGCGGGGGGCCTAGATACGCAGTATTTT | CASSPGLAGGLDTQYF
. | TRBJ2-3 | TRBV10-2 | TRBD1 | TGCGCCAGCAGTAAGCTAAAAGGACAGGGGAAGGATACGCAGTATTTT | CASSKLKGQGKDTQYF
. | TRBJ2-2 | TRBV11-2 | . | TGTGCCAGCAGAATACTCGAGCATTACACCGGGGAGCTGTTTTTT | CASRILEHYTGELFF
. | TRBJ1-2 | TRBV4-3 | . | TGCGCCAGCAGCCAACTTCAGGGAATAGATCGGTATGGCTACACCTTC | CASSQLQGIDRYGYTF
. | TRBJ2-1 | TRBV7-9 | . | TGTGCCAGCCGCGGACACTTGTCCTACAATGAGCAGTTCTTC | CASRGHLSYNEQFF
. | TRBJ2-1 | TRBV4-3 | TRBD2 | TGCGCCAGCAGCCACCCCGGACTAGCAAATGAGCAGTTCTTC | CASSHPGLANEQFF
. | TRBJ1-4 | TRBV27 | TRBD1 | TGTGCCAGCATGTTTTGGGGACAGGGTACGGAAAAACTGTTTTTT | CASMFWGQGTEKLFF
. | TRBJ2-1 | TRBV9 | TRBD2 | TGTGCCAGCAGCGGGGTAGCGGGGGGGCCAAGTCAGTTCTTC | CASSGVAGGPSQFF
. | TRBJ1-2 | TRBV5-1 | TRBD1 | TGCGCCAGCAGCCCGATCCCGAGACAGGGGAGGAATGGCTACACCTTC | CASSPIPRQGRNGYTF
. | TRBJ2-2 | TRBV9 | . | TGTGCCAGCAGCCCGCAGCGTACTAGGAACACCGGGGAGCTGTTTTTT | CASSPQRTRNTGELFF
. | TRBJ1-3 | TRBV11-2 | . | TGTGCCAGCACCCGGGGGGGGGATGGAAACACCATATATTTT | CASTRGGDGNTIYF
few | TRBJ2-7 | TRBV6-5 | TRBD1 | TGTGCCAGCAGGCCCGAGGTTGACAGGGCTGGGGAGCAGTACTTC | CASRPEVDRAGEQYF
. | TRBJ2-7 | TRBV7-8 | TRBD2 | TGTGCCAGCAGCTCGGGACTAGCGGGAATCTACGAGCAGTACTTC | CASSSGLAGIYEQYF
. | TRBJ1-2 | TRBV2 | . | TGTGCCAGCAGTGAAGCCCCACAGGGTAACTATGGCTACACCTTC | CASSEAPQGNYGYTF
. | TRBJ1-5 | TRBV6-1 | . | TGTGCCAGCAGCAAAGGGGTGGCCGCCCAGCATTTT | CASSKGVAAQHF